Shown below are 26 T cell receptor beta chains from a single sample sequenced in a study of regulatory T cells in long-lasting Graves disease. Time point noted: persistent/refractory GD, antithyroid drugs over 5 years with positive TRAb. Making the TCR library involved RNA that had been extracted from PBMCs. Arm-PCR of CDR3 regions and iRepertoire HTBI primers were the basis on which TCR beta libraries were built. TCRdb reprocessed the multiplex PCR reads with MiXCR, giving one entry per CDR3 protein. The repertoire holds a few hundred thousand distinct CDR3 sequences, with 23% as singletons. The sample consisted of peripheral blood mononuclear cells (PBMCs), taken when the disease was refractory, from a patient treated with antithyroid drugs. The origin of the receptors is a female donor with Graves disease.

In DNA form, the CDR3 reads TGCAGTGCTAGAGAGGGACGGCCCTTTAGCAATCAGCCCCAGCATTTT. It yields the protein CSAREGRPFSNQPQHF. V and J are TRBV20-1 and TRBJ1-5; D may be TRBD1 (5 bases). The ends were cut back, 0 bases at V and 0 bases at J, with 12 bases in the middle. The CDR3 runs to 16 residues. From germline, CDR1 is DFQATT and CDR2 SNEGSKA (reference sequence).

The V gene is TRBV28, the J gene TRBJ2-7, with 8 bases aligning to TRBD1. This CDR3 has 14 amino acids. Germline V CDR1 and CDR2: MDHEN, SYDVKM. Trimming cost V 3 bases and J 2 bases; bases outside gene matches: 3. The CDR3 reads CASSLTTGAYEQYF. The CDR3 region has the DNA TGTGCCAGCAGTTTGACGACAGGGGCCTACGAGCAGTACTTC.

The genes are TRBV14 and TRBJ1-6; D call uncertain. Trimming cost V 0 bases and J 11 bases, with 11 bases left between them. This CDR3 is built from 14 residues. The germline CDR1 and CDR2 sequences are SGHDN and FVKESK. The CDR3 sequence: CASSQEVPSAPLHF. In DNA, the CDR3 is TGTGCCAGCAGCCAAGAGGTGCCCAGCGCACCCCTCCACTTT. The whole variable domain, filled in from reference TRBV14 and TRBJ1-6, reads EAGVTQFPSHSVIEKGQTVTLRCDPISGHDNLYWYRRVMGKEIKFLLHFVKESKQDESGMPNNRFLAERTGGTYSTLKVQPAELEDSGVYFCASSQEVPSAPLHFGNGTRLTVT.

This clonotype turned up a few times. The chain combines TRBV18 with TRBJ1-1; D is ambiguous. CDR3 length: 14 amino acids. Germline V gene data show CDR1 as KGHSH and CDR2 as LQKENI. Trimming removed 6 bases from V and 4 bases from J, with 15 bases in between. The CDR3 coding sequence is TGTGCCAGCTCCCAAGGCCAGACCTCCACTGAAGCTTTCTTT. The encoded protein is CASSQGQTSTEAFF.

J is TRBJ2-3 and V is TRBV9, with 7 bases matching TRBD2. V gave up 0 bases and J gave up 4 bases; unmatched junction bases: 5. The germline V gene has CDR1 SGDLS and CDR2 YYNGEE. This CDR3 contains 15 residues. The CDR3 DNA is TGTGCCAGCAGCGTAGCACTAGCGAGGGCAGATACGCAGTATTTT. Encoded protein: CASSVALARADTQYF. Together with reference TRBV9 and TRBJ2-3, the CDR3 gives the full variable domain: DSGVTQTPKHLITATGQRVTLRCSPRSGDLSVYWYQQSLDQGLQFLIQYYNGEERAKGNILERFSAQQFPDLHSELNLSSLELGDSALYFCASSVALARADTQYFGPGTRLTVL.

The table lists this clonotype with a few counts. The gene calls are TRBV7-2 and TRBJ2-7, with a tentative D call TRBD2 (6 bases). The CDR3 is made up of 16 amino acids. V lost 0 bases and J 2 bases, leaving 14 bases between the germline ends. Germline CDR1 SGHTA, CDR2 FQGNSA. The CDR3 loop reads CASSLASGLSPYEQYF. CDR3 coding DNA: TGTGCCAGCAGCTTAGCATCGGGACTGAGTCCCTACGAGCAGTACTTC.

The genes are TRBV3-1 and TRBJ1-1, with D perhaps TRBD1 (5 bases). This CDR3 has 14 residues. Trimming left V 1 base short and J 2 bases short, with 8 bases between. The V gene's germline CDR1 is LGHDT and CDR2 YNNKEL (reference sequence). The CDR3 loop is CASSQGTRNTEAFF. The DNA of the CDR3 is TGTGCCAGCAGCCAAGGGACAAGAAACACTGAAGCTTTCTTT.

The chain has TRBV30 and TRBJ2-7, with TRBD1 matching 10 bases. V trimming: 2 bases; J trimming: 6 bases; junction bases outside the gene matches: 4. Germline CDR1 reads GTSNPN; CDR2 reads SVGIG (reference sequence). CDR3 size: 13 residues. Here the CDR3 reads CAWSLRTGGEQYF. DNA for the CDR3: TGTGCCTGGAGTCTAAGGACAGGGGGCGAGCAGTACTTC.

This sequence joins TRBV27 and TRBJ2-7, with a weak D call TRBD1 (5 bases). This CDR3 region has 16 residues. Germline V gene sequence: CDR1 MNHEY, CDR2 SMNVEV (reference sequence). V dropped 6 bases and J dropped 1 base, with 19 bases sitting between them. CDR3 amino acids: CASSPGARLVSYEQYF. The CDR3 nucleotides are TGTGCCAGCAGCCCTGGGGCCAGGTTAGTTTCCTACGAGCAGTACTTC.

CDR3 nucleotides: TGTGCCAGCAGCTTCGAACGGGGCAGGGATGAGCAGTTCTTC. Protein product: CASSFERGRDEQFF. The rearrangement uses TRBV7-9 and TRBJ2-1; TRBD1 or TRBD2 may be the D gene (5 bases each). CDR1 is SEHNR and CDR2 is FQNEAQ in the germline V gene (reference sequence). This CDR3 has 14 amino acids. The V and J ends lost 3 bases and 8 bases respectively, with 14 bases between them.

The chain joins TRBV9 to TRBJ2-4; 8 nucleotides line up with TRBD1. V lost 0 bases to trimming and J lost 9 bases; unmatched junction nucleotides: 2. Looked up from germline, CDR1 is SGDLS and CDR2 is YYNGEE. CDR3 size: 13 residues. For the CDR3, the DNA is TGTGCCAGCAGCGTAGGCGGGACAGGCATTCAGTACTTC. Translation: CASSVGGTGIQYF.

There are a few counts of this clonotype. V usage is TRBV29-1 and J usage is TRBJ1-5; D perhaps matches TRBD1 (5 bases). Trimming stripped 6 bases from V and 3 bases from J, with 12 bases between. The germline V gene encodes CDR1 SQVTM and CDR2 ANQGSEA. This CDR3 region has 13 residues. CDR3 in DNA: TGCAGCGTCCTCGACAGTACCAATCAGCCCCAGCATTTT. Translating it yields CSVLDSTNQPQHF.

As concerns this clonotype: This may be a read error: a much more frequent sequence differs by one nucleotide. J is TRBJ2-7 and V is TRBV5-5; 8 bases match TRBD2. Germline values: CDR1 SGHKS, CDR2 YYEKEE (reference sequence). Trimming took 6 bases from V and 3 from J; bases not matched to a gene: 8. The length of the CDR3 is 14 residues. The CDR3, as DNA: TGTGCCAGCAACTGGGGACTAGAAAACTACGAGCAGTACTTC. Protein sequence: CASNWGLENYEQYF.

This clonotype was seen ten or more times. The chain uses TRBV20-1 and TRBJ2-5; 9 bases agree with TRBD1. The J segment lost 4 bases and the V segment lost 4 bases, leaving 4 bases of the junction unmatched. The CDR3 runs 13 residues. Germline CDR1 DFQATT, CDR2 SNEGSKA (reference sequence). CDR3 nucleotide sequence: TGCAGTGCTATTACAGGGGGCGGAGAGACCCAGTACTTC. Translating gives CSAITGGGETQYF.

This clonotype was recorded at least ten times. The chain employs TRBV29-1 and TRBJ2-5; the D gene is possibly TRBD2 (6 bases). CDR1 SQVTM and CDR2 ANQGSEA come from the germline V gene. The CDR3 spans 10 residues. Trimming removed 8 bases at V and 4 bases at J, with 8 bases between. CDR3: CSCGTETQYF. The CDR3 DNA is TGCAGCTGCGGGACAGAGACCCAGTACTTC.

This chain links TRBV12-3 or TRBV12-4 with TRBJ1-2; D might be TRBD1 (6 bases). Trimming took off 1 base at V and 2 bases at J, with 11 bases between the two ends. The CDR3 is 15 amino acids. The CDR3 DNA reads TGTGCCAGCAGTTTAGGTTTTACAGGGAACTATGGCTACACCTTC. Translation: CASSLGFTGNYGYTF.

This clonotype was seen many times. The CDR3 DNA follows: TGTGCCAGCCGTTTAGGACTAGCGGGAGTAGAGACCCAGTACTTC. Translated, it gives CASRLGLAGVETQYF. The chain joins TRBV6-5 to TRBJ2-5, with 13 positions matching TRBD2. After removal of 8 bases from V and 4 bases from J, the junction contained 7 bases not matched to a gene. CDR3 length: 15 amino acids. The V gene's germline CDR1 is MNHEY and CDR2 SVGAGI.

This clonotype showed up many times. The rearrangement joins TRBV2 to TRBJ2-5, with D perhaps TRBD1 (5 bases). Trimming removed 0 bases from V and 4 bases from J, with 12 bases in between. Germline V gene lookup returns CDR1 SNHLY and CDR2 FYNNEI. This CDR3 is built from 15 residues. The DNA for the CDR3 is TGTGCCAGCAGTGAAGCAGGGTCAGGGCCAGAGACCCAGTACTTC. Amino acid sequence: CASSEAGSGPETQYF.

This clonotype has at least ten counts. The CDR3: CATAGASYEQYF. CDR3 nucleotide sequence: TGTGCCACAGCCGGGGCGTCCTACGAGCAGTACTTC. The chain is built from TRBV15 and TRBJ2-7; D possibly matches TRBD1 or TRBD2 (5 bases each). The germline V and J ends were trimmed by 9 bases and 1 base, with 10 bases remaining between them. Germline V lookup: CDR1 LNHNV, CDR2 YYDKDF (reference sequence). The CDR3 is made up of 12 amino acids.

This clonotype appeared a few times. The rearrangement joins TRBV19 to TRBJ1-5, with a tentative D call TRBD1 (5 bases). The CDR3 sequence is 14 residues long. The germline CDR1 and CDR2 sequences are LNHDA and SQIVND (reference sequence). Trimming pared 3 bases from V and 5 bases from J, leaving 11 bases between. In DNA form, the CDR3 reads TGTGCCAGTAGTATCGACAGAAGAGATCAGCCCCAGCATTTT. Translating it yields CASSIDRRDQPQHF.

This chain uses TRBV5-1 with TRBJ2-5, with D uncertain. The CDR3 runs 15 residues. V was pared by 0 bases and J by 1 base, with 10 bases between. Germline CDR1 reads SGHRS; CDR2 reads YFSETQ. In DNA, the CDR3 is TGCGCCAGCAGCTTGGTAGGCCAGCTCCAAGAGACCCAGTACTTC. Its protein is CASSLVGQLQETQYF.

Ten or more counts support this clonotype. V and J are TRBV29-1 and TRBJ1-5; D gene unclear. CDR3 length equals 13 residues. Germline CDR1 reads SQVTM; CDR2 reads ANQGSEA. Trimming left V 6 bases short and J 5 bases short, with 14 bases between. Here the CDR3 reads CSVAGRGDQPQHF. In DNA, the CDR3 is TGCAGCGTGGCCGGGCGCGGCGATCAGCCCCAGCATTTT.

This sequence joins TRBV5-4 and TRBJ2-7, with 7 bases lining up with TRBD2. Germline V gene data show CDR1 as SGHNT and CDR2 as YYREEE (reference sequence). V lost 4 bases and J lost 0; bases outside the gene matches: 7. The CDR3 has 15 amino acids. CDR3 in amino acids: CASSAGDRTSYEQYF. The CDR3 DNA reads as TGTGCCAGCAGCGCGGGGGACCGGACCTCCTACGAGCAGTACTTC.

This clonotype was detected only a few times. The gene calls are TRBV6-5 and TRBJ1-6, with TRBD1 identical over 9 bases. The CDR3 contains 17 residues. Germline V gene lookup returns CDR1 MNHEY and CDR2 SVGAGI. Unmatched junction bases numbered 13, after V lost 3 bases and J lost 10 bases. DNA for the CDR3: TGTGCCAGCAGTTATTCACTCCCGGGACAGGGAGGGTCACCCCTCCACTTT. Its translation is CASSYSLPGQGGSPLHF.

This clonotype was detected many times. The chain joins TRBV6-1 to TRBJ1-2; D gene unclear. The CDR3 extends over 15 amino acids. CDR1 MNHNS and CDR2 SASEGT come from the germline V gene. Trimming took off 1 base at V and 6 bases at J, with 15 bases between the two ends. The DNA of the CDR3 is TGTGCCAGCAGTGAAGGTCCCGGCTCAAAACATGGCTACACCTTC. This translates into CASSEGPGSKHGYTF.

The genes are TRBV20-1 and TRBJ2-3, with no clear D. V lost 1 base, J lost 7 bases, and 6 bases lay in between. The CDR3 is 11 residues long. Germline values: CDR1 DFQATT, CDR2 SNEGSKA (reference sequence). The CDR3 bases are TGCAGTGCTAGAGCCTGGAATACGCAGTATTTT. Translated: CSARAWNTQYF.